Listed below are T cell receptor beta chains from one sample, sequenced in a study of blood T cell repertoires in COVID-19. The table came from immunoSEQ multiplex PCR; TCRdb's copy has only in-frame clones and leaves some out. This table has tens of thousands of clones, 80% to 95% appearing once. Input material: peripheral blood. The receptors here all came from a human donor with active COVID-19. The donor label of this sample is uncertain. CDR3s include the opening cysteine and the closing phenylalanine or tryptophan. The D gene is left open where the match is weak. Clone size is stated in some rows and not others, as once, few, many or a class when expanded.

TRBJ2-7,once,TRBV5-1,TRBD1,CASSDAVTGGHEQYF,TGCGCCAGCAGCGACGCCGTCACAGGGGGCCACGAGCAGTACTTC
TRBJ2-5,-,TRBV3-1/TRBV3-2,TRBD2,CASSPSGLPVETQYF,TGTGCCAGCAGCCCATCGGGACTACCCGTAGAGACCCAGTACTTC
TRBJ1-4,-,TRBV7-8,TRBD1,CASRPRGQGAEKLFF,TGTGCCAGCCGACCCCGCGGACAGGGGGCGGAAAAACTGTTTTTT
TRBJ2-5,-,TRBV18,TRBD1,CASSPPRQGAGETQYF,TGTGCCAGCTCACCCCCAAGGCAGGGGGCTGGAGAGACCCAGTACTTC
TRBJ2-2,-,TRBV19,-,CASSILEFTGELFF,TGTGCCAGTAGTATTCTAGAGTTCACCGGGGAGCTGTTTTTT
TRBJ2-3,-,TRBV5-4,TRBD1,CASSSSGTGGGPDTQYF,TGTGCCAGCAGCTCGTCAGGGACAGGGGGCGGCCCAGATACGCAGTATTTT
TRBJ1-2,-,TRBV7-3,-,CASSPSPGDYGYTF,TGTGCCAGCAGTCCTTCTCCCGGGGACTATGGCTACACCTTC
TRBJ2-5,-,TRBV6-6,-,CASSDPRRQETQYF,TGTGCCAGCAGTGACCCTAGGAGGCAAGAGACCCAGTACTTC
TRBJ1-2,-,TRBV10-3,TRBD1,CAIRDHGQVEYGYTF,TGTGCCATCAGAGACCATGGACAGGTTGAGTATGGCTACACCTTC
TRBJ2-3,-,TRBV5-6,-,CASSPPGGVPSTDTQYF,TGTGCCAGCAGCCCCCCTGGGGGCGTCCCTAGCACAGATACGCAGTATTTT
TRBJ2-7,-,TRBV19,TRBD1,CASSPGQTYEQYF,TGTGCCAGCAGTCCGGGACAGACCTACGAGCAGTACTTC
TRBJ2-7,-,TRBV5-1,-,CASSLKEAAAYEQYF,TGCGCCAGCAGCTTGAAGGAGGCAGCCGCCTACGAGCAGTACTTC
TRBJ2-7,few,TRBV6-5,-,CASSRPGHLYEQYF,TGTGCCAGCAGTCGACCGGGACACCTCTACGAGCAGTACTTC
TRBJ1-2,-,TRBV10-3,TRBD1,CAISVAPGQNYGYTF,TGTGCCATCAGTGTTGCCCCGGGACAGAACTATGGCTACACCTTC
TRBJ2-3,medium-sized,TRBV7-6,TRBD2,CASSQRSLAATDTQYF,TGTGCCAGCAGCCAACGCAGCCTAGCGGCAACAGATACGCAGTATTTT
TRBJ1-5,-,TRBV5-4,-,CASSYHRGPQHF,TGTGCCAGCAGCTACCACCGGGGGCCCCAGCATTTT
TRBJ2-4,once,TRBV3-1/TRBV3-2,TRBD1,CASTQTGGKDIQYF,TGTGCCAGCACCCAAACAGGGGGCAAAGACATTCAGTACTTC
TRBJ1-4,-,TRBV4-1,-,CASSQYAMGGEKLFF,TGCGCCAGCAGCCAATACGCTATGGGAGGGGAAAAACTGTTTTTT
TRBJ2-3,-,TRBV19,-,CASRAADTQYF,TGTGCCAGTAGGGCTGCAGATACGCAGTATTTT
TRBJ1-1,-,TRBV10-3,TRBD1,CAISESPEGGAGTEAFF,TGTGCCATCAGTGAGTCCCCCGAAGGGGGCGCAGGTACTGAAGCTTTCTTT
TRBJ2-6,-,TRBV7-6,-,CASSNRQSSGANVLTF,TGTGCCAGCAGCAACCGACAGAGCTCTGGGGCCAACGTCCTGACTTTC
TRBJ2-5,-,TRBV6-1,-,CASSEPFRDSRETQYF,TGTGCCAGCAGTGAACCCTTCCGGGACTCCCGGGAGACCCAGTACTTC
TRBJ1-5,-,TRBV6-1,TRBD1,CASSEPRGRNQPQHF,TGTGCCAGCAGTGAACCCAGGGGGCGGAATCAGCCCCAGCATTTT
TRBJ1-2,-,TRBV25-1,-,CATARAGGDGYTF,TGTGCCACCGCGAGGGCGGGGGGTGATGGCTACACCTTC
TRBJ2-7,once,TRBV7-9,TRBD2,CASRTGGAASYEQYF,TGTGCCAGCAGAACGGGGGGGGCGGCCTCCTACGAGCAGTACTTC
TRBJ2-1,-,TRBV15,-,CATSTGHLFSYNEQFF,TGTGCCACCAGCACAGGACACTTATTCTCCTACAATGAGCAGTTCTTC
TRBJ2-3,-,TRBV6-4,TRBD2,CASSTAGATTDTQYF,TGTGCCAGCAGTACAGCGGGGGCCACAACAGATACGCAGTATTTT
TRBJ1-5,-,TRBV5-6,-,CASSFRDSDQPQHF,TGTGCCAGCAGCTTCCGGGACTCAGATCAGCCCCAGCATTTT
TRBJ1-5,-,TRBV19,-,CASGGNQPQHF,TGTGCCAGCGGGGGCAATCAGCCCCAGCATTTT
TRBJ2-7,once,TRBV9,TRBD1,CASSVAWTGDYEQYF,TGTGCCAGCAGCGTGGCCTGGACAGGAGACTACGAGCAGTACTTC
TRBJ2-4,-,TRBV28,-,CASSPRSVSKNIQYF,TGTGCCAGCAGTCCCCGGTCCGTATCCAAAAACATTCAGTACTTC
TRBJ2-5,-,TRBV11-2,TRBD2,CASSWDPGLELETQYF,TGTGCCAGCAGCTGGGACCCGGGACTAGAGCTAGAGACCCAGTACTTC
TRBJ2-5,-,TRBV7-2,TRBD1,CASSSRPSQGAGETQYF,TGTGCCAGCAGCTCCCGACCTTCACAGGGGGCGGGGGAGACCCAGTACTTC
TRBJ1-4,-,TRBV7-9,-,CASSHLSGKLFF,TGTGCCAGCAGTCACCTGAGCGGGAAACTGTTTTTT
TRBJ2-1,-,TRBV10-1,TRBD2,CASSRLAGSSYNEQFF,TGCGCCAGCTCCCGACTAGCGGGGAGCTCCTACAATGAGCAGTTCTTC
TRBJ1-1,-,TRBV6-5,TRBD1,CASSYAQGGPEAFF,TGTGCCAGCAGTTACGCACAGGGGGGGCCTGAAGCTTTCTTT
TRBJ2-1,-,TRBV3-1/TRBV3-2,TRBD1,CASSHPTWTGAGNEQFF,TGTGCCAGCAGCCATCCCACCTGGACAGGGGCAGGTAATGAGCAGTTCTTC
TRBJ2-2,few,TRBV20-1,TRBD2,CSASSGANTGELFF,TGCAGTGCTAGTAGCGGGGCGAACACCGGGGAGCTGTTTTTT
TRBJ2-1,once,TRBV29-1,-,CSGPAISSYNEQFF,TGCAGCGGGCCAGCGATTAGCTCCTACAATGAGCAGTTCTTC
TRBJ2-1,-,TRBV3-1/TRBV3-2,-,CASSQLGAGGDEQFF,TGTGCCAGCAGCCAACTCGGGGCTGGCGGGGATGAGCAGTTCTTC
TRBJ1-4,-,TRBV5-1,-,CASSVDRWTNEKLFF,TGCGCCAGCAGCGTCGACAGGTGGACTAATGAAAAACTGTTTTTT
TRBJ1-4,-,TRBV24-1,-,CATSDPGKGGEKLFF,TGTGCCACCAGTGATCCCGGGAAAGGAGGGGAAAAACTGTTTTTT
TRBJ2-2,-,TRBV9,-,CASSGSSGELFF,TGTGCCAGCAGCGGTTCGTCCGGGGAGCTGTTTTTT
TRBJ2-3,-,TRBV6-5,TRBD1,CASKYGGTGTDTQYF,TGTGCCAGCAAGTACGGTGGGACAGGGACAGATACGCAGTATTTT